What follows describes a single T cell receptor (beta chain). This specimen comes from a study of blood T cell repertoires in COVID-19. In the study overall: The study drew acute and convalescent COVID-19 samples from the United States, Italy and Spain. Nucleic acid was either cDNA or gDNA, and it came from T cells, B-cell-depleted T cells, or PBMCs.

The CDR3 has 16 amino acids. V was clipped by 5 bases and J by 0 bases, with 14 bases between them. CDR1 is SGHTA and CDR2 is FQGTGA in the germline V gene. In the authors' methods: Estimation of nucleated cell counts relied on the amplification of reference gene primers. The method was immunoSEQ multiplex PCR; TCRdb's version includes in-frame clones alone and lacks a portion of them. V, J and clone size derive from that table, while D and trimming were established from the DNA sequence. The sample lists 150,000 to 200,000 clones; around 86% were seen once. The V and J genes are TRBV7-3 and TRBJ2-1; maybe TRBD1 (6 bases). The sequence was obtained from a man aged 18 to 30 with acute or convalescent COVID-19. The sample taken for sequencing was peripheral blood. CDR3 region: CASSGQGQPSYNEQFF. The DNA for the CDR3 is TGTGCCAGCAGCGGTCAAGGACAGCCCTCCTACAATGAGCAGTTCTTC.